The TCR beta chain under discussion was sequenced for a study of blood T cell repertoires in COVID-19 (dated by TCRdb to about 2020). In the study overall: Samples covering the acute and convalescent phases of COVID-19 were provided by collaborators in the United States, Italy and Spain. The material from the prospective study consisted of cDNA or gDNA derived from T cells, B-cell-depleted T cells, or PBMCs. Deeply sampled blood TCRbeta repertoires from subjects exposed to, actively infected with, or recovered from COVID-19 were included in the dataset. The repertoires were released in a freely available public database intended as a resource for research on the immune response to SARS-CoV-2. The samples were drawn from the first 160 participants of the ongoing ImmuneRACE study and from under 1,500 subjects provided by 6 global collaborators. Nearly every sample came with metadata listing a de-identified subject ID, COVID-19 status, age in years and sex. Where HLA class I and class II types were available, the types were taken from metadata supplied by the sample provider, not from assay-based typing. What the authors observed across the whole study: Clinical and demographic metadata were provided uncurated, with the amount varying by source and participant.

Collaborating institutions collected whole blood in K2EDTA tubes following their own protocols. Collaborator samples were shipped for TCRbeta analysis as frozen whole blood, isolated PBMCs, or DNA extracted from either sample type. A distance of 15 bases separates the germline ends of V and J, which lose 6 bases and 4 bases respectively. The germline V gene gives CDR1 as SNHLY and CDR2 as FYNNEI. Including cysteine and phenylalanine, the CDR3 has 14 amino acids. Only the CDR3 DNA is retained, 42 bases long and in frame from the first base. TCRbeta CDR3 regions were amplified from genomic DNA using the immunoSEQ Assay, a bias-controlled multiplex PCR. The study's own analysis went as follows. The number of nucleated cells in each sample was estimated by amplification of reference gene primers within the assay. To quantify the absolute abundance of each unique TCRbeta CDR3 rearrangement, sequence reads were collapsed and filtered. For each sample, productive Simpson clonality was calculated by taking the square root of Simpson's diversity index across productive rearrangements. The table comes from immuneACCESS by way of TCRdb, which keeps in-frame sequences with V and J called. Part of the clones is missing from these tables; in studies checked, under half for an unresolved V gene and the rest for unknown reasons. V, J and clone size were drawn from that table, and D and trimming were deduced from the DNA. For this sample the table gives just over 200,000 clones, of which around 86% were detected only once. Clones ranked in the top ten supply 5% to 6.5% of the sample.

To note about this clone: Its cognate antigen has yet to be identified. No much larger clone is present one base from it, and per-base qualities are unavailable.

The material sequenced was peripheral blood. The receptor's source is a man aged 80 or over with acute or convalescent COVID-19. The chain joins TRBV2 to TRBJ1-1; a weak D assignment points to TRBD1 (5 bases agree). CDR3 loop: CASRTALAGTEAFF. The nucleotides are TGTGCCAGCAGGACAGCTTTAGCGGGCACTGAAGCTTTCTTT. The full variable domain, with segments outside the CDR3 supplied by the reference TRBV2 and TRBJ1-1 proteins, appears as EPEVTQTPSHQVTQMGQEVILRCVPISNHLYFYWYRQILGQKVEFLVSFYNNEISEKSEIFDDQFSVERPDGSNFTLKIRSTKLEDSAMYFCASRTALAGTEAFFGQGTRLTVV.